These T cell receptor beta chains were read from a single sample in a study of blood T cell repertoires in COVID-19. Produced via immunoSEQ multiplex PCR; TCRdb's table is partial and in-frame only. The repertoire includes about 260,000 clones, 80% to 90% of them detected once, and about 1.6% sits in the top ten. What was sequenced was peripheral blood. Receptor source: a woman aged 40-49 years who had recovered from COVID-19. Both conserved end residues are trimmed from each CDR3. Part of the rows lack a size; the others show once, few, many or a class for expanded clones.

length: 13; J: TRBJ2-3; size: -; V: TRBV11-2; CDR3: ASSLGGGITDTQY
length: 13; J: TRBJ1-3; size: few; V: TRBV4-3; CDR3: ASGRTVSSGNTIY
length: 13; J: TRBJ2-7; size: many; V: TRBV3-1/TRBV3-2; CDR3: ASSQARGSPYEQY
length: 13; J: TRBJ1-5; size: few; V: TRBV5-8; CDR3: ASSSGFYSNQPQH
length: 11; J: TRBJ1-1; size: -; V: TRBV27; CDR3: ASKRAGVTEAF
length: 11; J: TRBJ2-7; size: -; V: TRBV5-1; CDR3: ASSLAVAYEQY
length: 13; J: TRBJ1-1; size: -; V: TRBV5-1; CDR3: ASRFFPMVNTEAF
length: 12; J: TRBJ2-7; size: -; V: TRBV7-2; CDR3: ASSLGRTGGEQY
length: 16; J: TRBJ2-2; size: -; V: TRBV6-4; CDR3: ASSEGTGRRSNTGELF
length: 13; J: TRBJ2-2; size: -; V: TRBV9; CDR3: ASSPIAGGTGELF
length: 13; J: TRBJ2-7; size: -; V: TRBV2; CDR3: ASRVPGQGRHGQY
length: 14; J: TRBJ2-5; size: -; V: TRBV4-3; CDR3: ASSQFIGTSGSPLY
length: 15; J: TRBJ1-1; size: -; V: TRBV4-3; CDR3: ASSQDSVTGVETEAF
length: 13; J: TRBJ1-1; size: once; V: TRBV5-4; CDR3: ASSFPQGGWTEAF
length: 13; J: TRBJ1-6; size: -; V: TRBV5-1; CDR3: ASSLAPGKNSPLH
length: 13; J: TRBJ2-7; size: -; V: TRBV9; CDR3: ASSVSRDRSTEQY
length: 12; J: TRBJ2-7; size: -; V: TRBV4-1; CDR3: ASSQVDRMGEQY
length: 13; J: TRBJ2-1; size: -; V: TRBV7-2; CDR3: ASSSPGLGRAEQF
length: 12; J: TRBJ1-2; size: -; V: TRBV18; CDR3: ASSPPSVYYGYT
length: 14; J: TRBJ2-1; size: -; V: TRBV4-2; CDR3: ASSPGLRGLGNEQF
length: 11; J: TRBJ2-7; size: -; V: TRBV6-1; CDR3: ASSEQFSYEQY
length: 10; J: TRBJ2-5; size: -; V: TRBV29-1; CDR3: STTDSGETQY
length: 12; J: TRBJ2-2; size: -; V: TRBV30; CDR3: AWSVGQDTGELF
length: 14; J: TRBJ2-7; size: -; V: TRBV28; CDR3: ASSLWERGAAGEQY
length: 16; J: TRBJ2-1; size: -; V: TRBV7-6; CDR3: ASSLLGGLAGPYNEQF
length: 9; J: TRBJ2-7; size: once; V: TRBV7-2; CDR3: ASSFSYEQY
length: 13; J: TRBJ2-7; size: -; V: TRBV28; CDR3: ASSLLPSTSYEQY
length: 12; J: TRBJ1-4; size: -; V: TRBV30; CDR3: AWSVRGGSEKLF
length: 13; J: TRBJ1-1; size: once; V: TRBV6-5; CDR3: ASTPWGGAGTEAF
length: 13; J: TRBJ1-5; size: once; V: TRBV19; CDR3: ASSPFGQGYQPQH
length: 13; J: TRBJ2-3; size: -; V: TRBV7-9; CDR3: ASSQTRRSADTQY
length: 9; J: TRBJ2-5; size: -; V: TRBV30; CDR3: AWSQSGGQY